The 15 T cell receptor beta chains below come from one sample, sequenced in a study of blood T cells in healthy people across ages. The use of a sample-barcoded 5' primer and a J-beta primer mix characterized a second PCR of roughly 7 to 11 cycles. TCRdb reanalysed the 5' RACE reads using MiXCR and keeps one entry per CDR3 protein. The table shows over 1,200,000 distinct CDR3 sequences, with 55% to 75% occurring only once. Sequencing used blood. These receptors were collected from a man younger than 30 in good health.

The chain couples TRBV7-9 to TRBJ1-1; tentative D call: TRBD1 (6 bases). Trimming shortened V by 5 bases and J by 0 bases, and 19 bases separated the two germline ends. CDR3 size: 17 residues. Germline V gene data show CDR1 as SEHNR and CDR2 as FQNEAQ (reference sequence). The CDR3 is CASSGGTPRLMNTEAFF. For the CDR3, the DNA is TGTGCCAGCAGCGGAGGGACACCTCGACTTATGAACACTGAAGCTTTCTTT. The full variable domain, in which reference TRBV7-9 and TRBJ1-1 provide the parts outside the CDR3, is DTGVSQNPRHKITKRGQNVTFRCDPISEHNRLYWYRQTLGQGPEFLTYFQNEAQLEKSRLLSDRFSAERPKGSFSTLEIQRTEQGDSAMYLCASSGGTPRLMNTEAFFGQGTRLTVV.

The sample holds a few counts of this clonotype. This chain joins TRBV3-1 and TRBJ2-5; a weak D match, TRBD2 (6 bases). V was cut by 0 bases and J by 7 bases, with 12 bases left in between. Germline CDR1 LGHDT, CDR2 YNNKEL (reference sequence). This CDR3 has 14 amino acids. DNA of the CDR3: TGTGCCAGCAGCCAAGATGTGGGAGGTCGGACCCAGTACTTC. Translating gives CASSQDVGGRTQYF.

This rearrangement joins TRBV7-2 to TRBJ2-7, with 9 bases identical to TRBD1. Germline CDR1 is SGHTA and CDR2 is FQGNSA. V shed 2 bases and J 2 bases; nucleotides not matched to a gene: 4. The CDR3 has 15 residues. The CDR3 nucleotides are TGTGCCAGCAGCTTACGGACAGGGGCTACCTACGAGCAGTACTTC. Encoded protein: CASSLRTGATYEQYF.

This chain joins TRBV11-2 and TRBJ2-4; weak D call: TRBD2 (7 bases). Germline V gene sequence: CDR1 SGHAT, CDR2 FQNNGV. Deletions cut 5 bases from V and 6 bases from J, with 17 bases between. The CDR3 totals 15 residues. The CDR3 here is CASSPQGGGSNIQYF. The CDR3 bases are TGTGCCAGCAGCCCCCAAGGGGGGGGATCAAACATTCAGTACTTC.

The table lists this clonotype with a few counts. V gene TRBV29-1 combines with J gene TRBJ2-1, with 10 positions matching TRBD1. There are 14 residues in the CDR3. CDR1 and CDR2 (germline): SQVTM, ANQGSEA. The ends lost 7 bases at V and 4 bases at J; junction bases unmatched: 7. In DNA form, the CDR3 reads TGCAGCGCCAAGACAGGGGGCTTATACAATGAGCAGTTCTTC. Amino acids: CSAKTGGLYNEQFF.

The V call is TRBV30, the J call TRBJ1-5, with D uncertain. The length of the CDR3 is 13 residues. With 5 bases removed from V and 2 bases from J, the gap between germline ends came to 10 bases. Germline V gene data show CDR1 as GTSNPN and CDR2 as SVGIG (reference sequence). The CDR3 protein is CAWESGGNQPQHF. As DNA, the CDR3 is TGTGCCTGGGAAAGCGGTGGCAATCAGCCCCAGCATTTT.

The V and J genes are TRBV5-1 and TRBJ2-1, with 9 bases that match TRBD2. This CDR3 comprises 17 residues. Germline trimming cut 1 base from V and 0 bases from J; bases unmatched to any gene: 5. Per the germline V gene, CDR1 is SGHRS and CDR2 is YFSETQ. CDR3: CASSLYSSGISYNEQFF. CDR3 nucleotides: TGCGCCAGCAGCTTGTATTCTAGCGGGATCTCCTACAATGAGCAGTTCTTC.

J is TRBJ1-6 and V is TRBV20-1; 8 bases match TRBD1. V dropped 5 bases and J dropped 7; count of bases not matched to a gene: 13. The length of the CDR3 is 16 residues. Germline V lookup: CDR1 DFQATT, CDR2 SNEGSKA (reference sequence). This CDR3 reads CSASGTGNPGNSPLHF. The CDR3 region has the DNA TGCAGTGCTTCCGGGACAGGAAACCCCGGGAATTCACCCCTCCACTTT.

V gene TRBV28 combines with J gene TRBJ2-3; D ambiguous. CDR1 MDHEN and CDR2 SYDVKM come from the germline V gene. Trimming shortened V by 5 bases and J by 9 bases, and 21 bases separated the two germline ends. The CDR3 extends over 15 amino acids. This chain's CDR3 is CASSQTQSPRVTQYF. CDR3 coding DNA: TGTGCCAGCAGTCAGACACAATCGCCCCGTGTCACGCAGTATTTT.

This chain uses TRBV20-1 with TRBJ2-7, with no clear D. Germline CDR1 is DFQATT and CDR2 is SNEGSKA (reference sequence). V dropped 4 bases and J dropped 12 bases, with 16 bases sitting between them. The CDR3 covers 11 residues. CDR3 residues: CSATFGHPTYF. The CDR3, as DNA: TGCAGTGCTACATTCGGTCACCCGACGTACTTC.

The genes are TRBV20-1 and TRBJ2-1, with 7 positions matching TRBD1. This CDR3 spans 14 amino acids. V was clipped by 3 bases and J by 10 bases; unmatched bases: 12. Per the germline V gene, CDR1 is DFQATT and CDR2 is SNEGSKA (reference sequence). CDR3 bases: TGCAGTGCTAGTCTTGTGACAGGGTCATACGAGCAGTTCTTC. It yields the protein CSASLVTGSYEQFF.

This clonotype has more than one count but fewer than ten. The chain uses TRBV7-8 and TRBJ2-7; 8 bases map to TRBD2. CDR1 is SGHVS, CDR2 FQNEAQ, per germline. The CDR3 extends over 15 amino acids. V lost 7 bases, J lost 2 bases, and 10 bases stayed unmatched. DNA for the CDR3: TGTGCCAGCAACGCGGGAGGCCCGACTCCCTACGAGCAGTACTTC. Amino acid sequence: CASNAGGPTPYEQYF.

The chain couples TRBV7-9 to TRBJ2-7; perhaps TRBD2 as D (5 bases). The germline gives CDR1 SEHNR, CDR2 FQNEAQ (reference sequence). V was shortened by 0 bases and J by 1 base, with 10 bases between the two germline ends. This CDR3 contains 15 residues. CDR3 in amino acids: CASSLAKDSSYEQYF. The DNA of the CDR3 is TGTGCCAGCAGCTTAGCAAAGGACTCGTCCTACGAGCAGTACTTC.

Only a few counts were recorded for this clonotype. The V call is TRBV7-9, the J call TRBJ2-6; D ambiguous. CDR1 is SEHNR, CDR2 FQNEAQ, per germline (reference sequence). Trimming shortened V by 4 bases and J by 0 bases, and 16 bases separated the two germline ends. The CDR3 sequence is 18 residues long. In DNA, the CDR3 is TGTGCCAGCAGCTCCGCGGATTATGATTACTCTGGGGCCAACGTCCTGACTTTC. It encodes CASSSADYDYSGANVLTF.

The chain is built from TRBV10-3 and TRBJ2-3; 11 nucleotides line up with TRBD2. The CDR3 has 19 residues. The germline V gene encodes CDR1 ENHRY and CDR2 SYGVKD. Trimming cost V 4 bases and J 2 bases; bases outside gene matches: 14. The CDR3 loop reads CAISGGRRVAGGPTDTQYF. Written as DNA, the CDR3 is TGTGCCATCAGTGGAGGAAGGAGGGTAGCGGGAGGGCCCACAGATACGCAGTATTTT.